These 27 T cell receptor beta chains were sequenced from one sample in a study of T-cell memory formation after mild COVID-19. TCRdb reanalysed the 5' RACE reads using MiXCR and keeps one entry per CDR3 protein. The data show some 320,000 distinct CDR3 sequences, with roughly an eighth seen just once and 21% held by the top ten. Material: PBMCs or a T cell subset sorted from them (not recorded which). The receptor source for this set is a man between 18 and 29 years old who had mild COVID-19 (a few samples of this study predate the infection). Cell type and time point are not known.

The sample holds a few counts of this clonotype. The rearrangement joins TRBV6-5 to TRBJ1-2; D remains unclear. V shed 2 bases and J shed 3 bases, with 13 bases lying between them. This CDR3 has 15 amino acids. Germline loops: CDR1 MNHEY, CDR2 SVGAGI. The CDR3 DNA follows: TGTGCCAGCAGTTACAACCCGAAGGGATACTATGGCTACACCTTC. Its translation is CASSYNPKGYYGYTF.

The chain recombines TRBV4-3 with TRBJ2-2, with 8 bases aligning to TRBD2. The germline CDR1 and CDR2 sequences are LGHNA and YSLEER. The CDR3 sequence is 16 residues long. The ends lost 3 bases at V and 0 bases at J; junction bases unmatched: 3. The CDR3 loop reads CASSQAGLANTGELFF. CDR3 nucleotides: TGCGCCAGCAGCCAGGCGGGACTAGCGAACACCGGGGAGCTGTTTTTT.

The chain combines TRBV12-3 or TRBV12-4 with TRBJ2-2; D is perhaps TRBD1 or TRBD2 (6 bases each). The ends were cut back, 1 base at V and 6 bases at J, with 9 bases in the middle. CDR3 size: 14 residues. The CDR3 DNA reads as TGTGCCAGCAGTTTAGTGGGGGGCCCCGGGGAGCTGTTTTTT. Encoded protein: CASSLVGGPGELFF.

This chain joins TRBV19 and TRBJ1-1, with D possibly TRBD1 on 5 matching bases. The CDR3 has 14 residues. Germline CDR1 LNHDA, CDR2 SQIVND (reference sequence). Between the trimmed V and J ends, which lost 4 bases and 4 bases, there was a span of 13 bases. This CDR3 reads CASSTGLWGTEAFF. The CDR3 nucleotides read TGTGCCAGTAGTACGGGACTCTGGGGCACTGAAGCTTTCTTT.

A few counts support this clonotype. The chain recombines TRBV6-5 with TRBJ1-1; 7 nucleotides line up with TRBD1. The CDR3 length is 18 residues. With 3 bases clipped from V and 3 bases from J, the junction kept 16 bases outside the gene matches. The germline V gene encodes CDR1 MNHEY and CDR2 SVGAGI. The chain's CDR3 is CASSYPPDRRTGDTEAFF. The CDR3 DNA reads TGTGCCAGCAGTTATCCGCCGGACCGCAGAACAGGGGACACTGAAGCTTTCTTT.

The sample holds a few counts of this clonotype. The chain recombines TRBV18 with TRBJ2-1; D not certain. The germline V and J ends were trimmed by 3 bases and 0 bases, with 15 bases remaining between them. CDR3 length equals 17 residues. Germline V gives CDR1 KGHSH, CDR2 LQKENI. The CDR3 DNA is TGTGCCAGCTCACCGCAGGCCATACCTAGCTCCTACAATGAGCAGTTCTTC. Translation: CASSPQAIPSSYNEQFF.

This clonotype was observed a handful of times. V is TRBV12-3 or TRBV12-4 and J is TRBJ2-1, with D uncertain. Deletions cut 1 base from V and 10 bases from J, with 11 bases between. CDR3 length equals 13 residues. In DNA form, the CDR3 reads TGTGCCAGCAGTTTAGGTCTCCTGGCCGAGCAGTTCTTC. Translated: CASSLGLLAEQFF.

This clonotype turned up a few times. V usage is TRBV2 and J usage is TRBJ2-5, with 9 bases identical to TRBD2. The CDR3 is made up of 13 amino acids. Trimming cost V 7 bases and J 5 bases; bases outside gene matches: 5. Germline values: CDR1 SNHLY, CDR2 FYNNEI. For the CDR3, the DNA is TGTGCCAGCATGGGACTAGCCCGGGAGACCCAGTACTTC. Translated, it gives CASMGLARETQYF.

The gene calls are TRBV10-3 and TRBJ2-7; D possibly corresponds to TRBD2 (7 bases). The V gene lost 4 bases and the J gene lost 1 base, with 11 bases spanning the gap. CDR3 size: 14 residues. Germline CDR1 reads ENHRY; CDR2 reads SYGVKD. The CDR3 sequence is CAISAEGGSYEQYF. The CDR3 nucleotides read TGTGCCATCAGTGCCGAGGGGGGGTCCTACGAGCAGTACTTC.

This clonotype was seen more than once but under ten times. The genes are TRBV5-1 and TRBJ2-7, with 9 bases fitting TRBD2. The J segment lost 0 bases and the V segment lost 3 bases, leaving 4 bases of the junction unmatched. Germline values: CDR1 SGHRS, CDR2 YFSETQ. The CDR3 extends over 15 amino acids. The CDR3: CASSWLAGSSYEQYF. CDR3 DNA sequence: TGCGCCAGCAGCTGGCTAGCGGGGAGCTCCTACGAGCAGTACTTC.

This rearrangement joins TRBV6-2 or TRBV6-3 to TRBJ2-7; 9 bases align to TRBD2. There are 16 residues in the CDR3. Germline V gene lookup returns CDR1 MNHEY and CDR2 SVGEGT. Losses at the gene ends were 2 bases for V and 3 bases for J; bases not matched to a gene: 8. The CDR3 DNA is TGTGCCAGCAGTTACCGTGCAGCGGGGGGCTACTACGAGCAGTACTTC. It translates to CASSYRAAGGYYEQYF.

The chain uses TRBV4-1 and TRBJ2-7; D is uncertain. V shed 1 base and J shed 6 bases, with 4 bases lying between them. The CDR3 has 11 residues. Germline CDR1 is MGHRA and CDR2 is YSYEKL. The CDR3 is CASSQASEQYF. The DNA for the CDR3 is TGCGCCAGCAGCCAAGCCAGCGAGCAGTACTTC.

V usage is TRBV7-2 and J usage is TRBJ2-5, with D possibly matching TRBD1 (5 bases). V shed 5 bases and J shed 0 bases, with 10 bases lying between them. Germline CDR1 is SGHTA and CDR2 is FQGNSA. The CDR3 consists of 14 residues. In nucleotides, the CDR3 is TGTGCCAGCAGCCCTCCAGGGAACCAAGAGACCCAGTACTTC. This translates into CASSPPGNQETQYF. Complete variable domain (other parts from reference TRBV7-2 and TRBJ2-5): GAGVSQSPSNKVTEKGKDVELRCDPISGHTALYWYRQSLGQGLEFLIYFQGNSAPDKSGLPSDRFSAERTGGSVSTLTIQRTQQEDSAVYLCASSPPGNQETQYFGPGTRLLVL.

In its sample, this clonotype was seen many times. This chain joins TRBV7-6 and TRBJ2-1, with 8 bases lining up with TRBD2. The germline CDR1 and CDR2 sequences are SGHVS and FNYEAQ. The CDR3 contains 13 residues. The V segment lost 1 base and the J segment 12 bases; nucleotides outside the gene matches: 5. CDR3 loop: CASSLVSGGRQFF. CDR3 bases: TGTGCCAGCAGCTTAGTTTCGGGGGGGCGGCAGTTCTTC.

About this clonotype: This may arise from a read error, as a much more abundant clone is one base away. Given the absence of the conserved phenylalanine or tryptophan at the CDR3 end, a read error is likely. This chain uses TRBV5-1 with TRBJ2-1; TRBD1 is a possible D gene (6 bases). CDR3 length equals 13 residues. Trimming shortened V by 5 bases and J by 9 bases, and 15 bases separated the two germline ends. Germline CDR1 is SGHRS and CDR2 is YFSETQ. The CDR3 nucleotides are TGCGCCAGCAGTTTCAGGGGCCCTGGTGAGCAGTTCTAC. Translated, it gives CASSFRGPGEQFY.

This clonotype was found a few times. The chain employs TRBV12-3 or TRBV12-4 and TRBJ1-2; D might be TRBD1 (5 bases). This CDR3 comprises 15 residues. V dropped 0 bases and J dropped 4 bases, with 12 bases sitting between them. The CDR3 loop reads CASSLAQGTIYGYTF. The CDR3, as DNA: TGTGCCAGCAGTTTAGCCCAGGGAACGATCTATGGCTACACCTTC.

This clonotype was counted a few times. The chain links TRBV15 to TRBJ2-2, with D possibly being TRBD2 (6 bases). V was clipped by 3 bases and J by 3 bases, with 11 bases between them. Germline loops: CDR1 LNHNV, CDR2 YYDKDF (reference sequence). The CDR3 has 15 residues. CDR3 bases: TGTGCCACCAGCAGCACCGGGAGCTACACCGGGGAGCTGTTTTTT. As protein: CATSSTGSYTGELFF.

This clonotype was seen at least ten times. This sequence joins TRBV7-9 and TRBJ2-7, with TRBD2 identical over 8 bases. Germline loops: CDR1 SEHNR, CDR2 FQNEAQ (reference sequence). CDR3 length equals 14 residues. The trim removed 3 bases at V and 0 bases at J, leaving 1 base unmatched. CDR3 nucleotide sequence: TGTGCCAGCAGCTTCGGGGGGGGCTCCTACGAGCAGTACGTC. Protein: CASSFGGGSYEQYV.

This clonotype was observed a handful of times. V usage is TRBV24-1 and J usage is TRBJ2-2; D is possibly TRBD1 or TRBD2 (5 bases each). Germline V gene lookup returns CDR1 KGHDR and CDR2 SFDVKD. The CDR3 extends over 15 amino acids. V shed 8 bases and J shed 7 bases, with 19 bases lying between them. CDR3 DNA sequence: TGTGCCACCACCACCGGGACCAGCGGAGACGGGGAGCTGTTTTTT. The encoded protein is CATTTGTSGDGELFF.

This clonotype was seen a handful of times. J is TRBJ2-7 and V is TRBV27; 9 nucleotides line up with TRBD1. CDR1 is MNHEY, CDR2 SMNVEV, per germline (reference sequence). V gave up 3 bases and J gave up 7 bases; unmatched junction bases: 16. The CDR3 consists of 17 residues. DNA of the CDR3: TGTGCCAGCAGTTTCATCGATGCGGACAGGGGATTGAGGGAGCAGTACTTC. Amino acid sequence: CASSFIDADRGLREQYF.

The CDR3 loop reads CASSSGGPPLHF. In DNA form, the CDR3 reads TGTGCCAGCAGCTCAGGGGGCCCCCCCCTCCACTTT. This chain links TRBV11-1 with TRBJ1-6; 8 bases match TRBD1. The CDR3 is made up of 12 amino acids. Germline trimming cut 4 bases from V and 13 bases from J; bases unmatched to any gene: 3. From germline, CDR1 is SGHAT and CDR2 FQDESV (reference sequence).

This clonotype was detected only a few times. The chain uses TRBV4-1 and TRBJ2-3, with 8 bases identical to TRBD1. The germline CDR1 and CDR2 sequences are MGHRA and YSYEKL. This CDR3 has 14 amino acids. The junction had 4 bases not matched to a gene; V was cut back by 1 base and J by 7 bases. The CDR3 protein is CASSQGQGAYTQYF. The CDR3 DNA reads TGCGCCAGCAGCCAAGGTCAGGGGGCTTATACGCAGTATTTT.

This rearrangement joins TRBV30 to TRBJ1-6, with D uncertain. The CDR3 contains 13 residues. V lost 0 bases and J lost 6, with 6 bases in between. The germline CDR1 and CDR2 sequences are GTSNPN and SVGIG (reference sequence). CDR3 bases: TGTGCCTGGAGTGTTAGGGTTAATTCACCCCTCCACTTT. Translating it yields CAWSVRVNSPLHF.

The genes are TRBV3-1 and TRBJ1-2; D call uncertain. Germline assignment: CDR1 LGHDT and CDR2 YNNKEL (reference sequence). The CDR3 contains 14 residues. The germline V and J ends were trimmed by 3 bases and 5 bases, with 13 bases remaining between them. The CDR3, as DNA: TGTGCCAGCAGCCACTTCGCAGATGGGTATGGCTACACCTTC. This codes for CASSHFADGYGYTF.

In its sample, this clonotype was seen a few times. J is TRBJ2-1 and V is TRBV20-1; 10 bases match TRBD2. J was trimmed by 4 bases and V by 4 bases; bases with no gene match: 7. This CDR3 has 15 amino acids. Germline lookup yields CDR1 DFQATT and CDR2 SNEGSKA (reference sequence). CDR3 nucleotides: TGCAGTGCTATGGCCGGACTAGCGGTATACAATGAGCAGTTCTTC. It yields the protein CSAMAGLAVYNEQFF.

This clonotype appeared a few times. V usage is TRBV27 and J usage is TRBJ2-7; 9 nucleotides line up with TRBD1. J lost 3 bases, V lost 7 bases, and 4 bases had no gene match. The V gene's germline CDR1 is MNHEY and CDR2 SMNVEV (reference sequence). This CDR3 region has 13 residues. In nucleotides, the CDR3 is TGTGCCAGCACGGGACAGGGAAACTACGAGCAGTACTTC. Its protein is CASTGQGNYEQYF.

The chain uses TRBV5-1 and TRBJ1-1; D is perhaps TRBD1 (5 bases). The CDR3 has 14 amino acids. V lost 3 bases, J lost 4 bases, and 13 bases lay in between. In germline, CDR1 is SGHRS, CDR2 YFSETQ. This CDR3 is CASSSGTRGTEAFF. The DNA of the CDR3 is TGCGCCAGCAGCTCCGGGACGAGAGGCACTGAAGCTTTCTTT. Based on the CDR3 plus reference TRBV5-1 and TRBJ1-1, the full variable domain is KAGVTQTPRYLIKTRGQQVTLSCSPISGHRSVSWYQQTPGQGLQFLFEYFSETQRNKGNFPGRFSGRQFSNSRSEMNVSTLELGDSALYLCASSSGTRGTEAFFGQGTRLTVV.